A single T cell receptor (beta chain) is shown here with its context. Some clones are missing from TCRdb's copy, which holds only in-frame ones; the method was immunoSEQ multiplex PCR. This table has tens of thousands of clones, around 94% appearing once. The sample comes from a study of T cell changes during pregnancy in multiple sclerosis. Per germline, CDR1 LNHDA and CDR2 SQIVND (reference sequence). This CDR3 is 13 amino acids long. Trimming pared 9 bases from V and 6 bases from J, leaving 17 bases between. The chain employs TRBV19 and TRBJ1-2; D is possibly TRBD1 (6 bases). This material consisted of peripheral blood, taken in the third trimester of pregnancy. The TCR comes from a female donor with multiple sclerosis, enrolled in a pregnancy study. Written as DNA, the CDR3 is TGTGCCAGCGCCGAACAGGGTCTAGATGGCTACACCTTC. Its protein product is CASAEQGLDGYTF.